Sequencing of this T cell receptor (beta chain) was carried out in a study of response to subunit inactivated influenza vaccine. MiXCR, run by TCRdb on the RT-PCR reads, gives a single entry per CDR3 protein. The data show about 300,000 distinct CDR3 sequences, about a fifth seen once. Germline V gene sequence: CDR1 SGHAT, CDR2 FQNNGV. This CDR3 region has 16 residues. The V end lost 1 base, the J end lost 4 bases, and 16 bases lay between the germline ends. Whole-study findings and limits: Authors proposed each seasonal influenza vaccination draws in few new T cells.

Worth noting for this clonotype: No antigen is known for it.

The starting material was PBMCs from blood, obtained about 20 months after vaccination. The chain links TRBV11-2 to TRBJ2-5; possibly TRBD1 or TRBD2 for D (6 bases each). The source of this sequence is a man between 45 and 75 years old who received an inactivated influenza vaccine. The CDR3 DNA follows: TGTGCCAGCAGCTTAGTGGAGGGGGTAATAGGAGAGACCCAGTACTTC. Its translation: CASSLVEGVIGETQYF.